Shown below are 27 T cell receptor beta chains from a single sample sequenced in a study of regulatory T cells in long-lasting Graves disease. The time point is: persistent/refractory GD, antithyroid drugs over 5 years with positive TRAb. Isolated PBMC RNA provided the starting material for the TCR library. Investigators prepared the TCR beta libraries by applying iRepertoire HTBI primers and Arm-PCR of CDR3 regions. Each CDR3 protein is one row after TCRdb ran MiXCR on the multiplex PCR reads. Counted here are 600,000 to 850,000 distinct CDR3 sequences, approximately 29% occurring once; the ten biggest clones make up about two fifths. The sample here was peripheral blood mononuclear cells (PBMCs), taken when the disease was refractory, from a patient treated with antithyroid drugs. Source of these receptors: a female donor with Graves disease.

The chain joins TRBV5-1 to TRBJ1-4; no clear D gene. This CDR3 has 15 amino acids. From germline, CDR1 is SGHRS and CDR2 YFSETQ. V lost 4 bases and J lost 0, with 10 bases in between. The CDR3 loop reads CASSVTASTNEKLFF. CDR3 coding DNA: TGCGCCAGCAGCGTCACAGCCTCAACTAATGAAAAACTGTTTTTT.

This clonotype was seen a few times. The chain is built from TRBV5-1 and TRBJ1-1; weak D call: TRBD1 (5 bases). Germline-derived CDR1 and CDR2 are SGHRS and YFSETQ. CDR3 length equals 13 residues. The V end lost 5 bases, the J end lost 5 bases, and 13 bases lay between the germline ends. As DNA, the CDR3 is TGCGCCAGCAGTTCCCAGGGAGAAACTGAAGCTTTCTTT. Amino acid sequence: CASSSQGETEAFF.

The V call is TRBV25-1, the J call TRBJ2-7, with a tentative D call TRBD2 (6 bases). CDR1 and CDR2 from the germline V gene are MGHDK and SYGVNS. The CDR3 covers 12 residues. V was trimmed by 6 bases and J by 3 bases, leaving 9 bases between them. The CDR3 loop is CASRRDFYEQYF. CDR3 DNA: TGTGCCAGCAGGAGGGACTTCTACGAGCAGTACTTC.

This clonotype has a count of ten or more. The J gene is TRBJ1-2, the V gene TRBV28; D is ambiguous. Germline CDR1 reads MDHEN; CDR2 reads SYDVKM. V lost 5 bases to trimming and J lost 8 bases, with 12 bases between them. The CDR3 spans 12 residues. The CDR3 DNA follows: TGTGCCAGCAGTCCCTCCTCAAGGGGCTACACCTTC. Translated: CASSPSSRGYTF.

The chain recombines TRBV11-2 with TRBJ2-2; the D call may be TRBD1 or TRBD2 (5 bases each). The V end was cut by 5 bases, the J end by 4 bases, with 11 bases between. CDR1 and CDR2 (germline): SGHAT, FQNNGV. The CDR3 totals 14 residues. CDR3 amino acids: CASSATGTTGELFF. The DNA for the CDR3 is TGTGCCAGCAGCGCCACCGGGACCACCGGGGAGCTGTTTTTT.

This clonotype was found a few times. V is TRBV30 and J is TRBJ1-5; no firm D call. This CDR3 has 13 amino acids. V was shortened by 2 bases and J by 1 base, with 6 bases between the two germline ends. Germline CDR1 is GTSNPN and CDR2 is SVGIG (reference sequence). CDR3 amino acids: CAWSPQSNQPQHF. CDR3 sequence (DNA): TGTGCCTGGAGTCCCCAAAGCAATCAGCCCCAGCATTTT.

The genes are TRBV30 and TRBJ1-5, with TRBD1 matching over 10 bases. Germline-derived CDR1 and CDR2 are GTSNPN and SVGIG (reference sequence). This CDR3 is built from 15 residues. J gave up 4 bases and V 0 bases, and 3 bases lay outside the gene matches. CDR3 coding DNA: TGTGCCTGGAGTGTGGGACAGGGGTGGAATCAGCCCCAGCATTTT. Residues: CAWSVGQGWNQPQHF.

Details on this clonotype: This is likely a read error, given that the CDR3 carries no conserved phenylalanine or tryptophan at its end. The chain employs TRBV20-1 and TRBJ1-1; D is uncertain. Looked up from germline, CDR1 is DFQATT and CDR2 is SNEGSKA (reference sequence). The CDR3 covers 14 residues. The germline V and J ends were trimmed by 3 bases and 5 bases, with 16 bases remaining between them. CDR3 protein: CSASPRGGRTEAFL. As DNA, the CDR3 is TGCAGTGCTAGCCCCCGGGGAGGTAGGACTGAAGCTTTCCTT.

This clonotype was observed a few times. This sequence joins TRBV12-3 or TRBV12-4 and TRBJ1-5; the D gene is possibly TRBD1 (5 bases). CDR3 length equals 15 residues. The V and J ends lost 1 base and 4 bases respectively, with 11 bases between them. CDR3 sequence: CASSLEGLRNQPQHF. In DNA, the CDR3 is TGTGCCAGCAGTTTAGAGGGGCTCAGGAATCAGCCCCAGCATTTT.

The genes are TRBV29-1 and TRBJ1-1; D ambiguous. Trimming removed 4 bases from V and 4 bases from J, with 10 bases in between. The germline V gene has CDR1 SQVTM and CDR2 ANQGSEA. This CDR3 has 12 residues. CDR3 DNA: TGCAGCGTTGTATCGAAAGGCACTGAAGCTTTCTTT. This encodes CSVVSKGTEAFF.

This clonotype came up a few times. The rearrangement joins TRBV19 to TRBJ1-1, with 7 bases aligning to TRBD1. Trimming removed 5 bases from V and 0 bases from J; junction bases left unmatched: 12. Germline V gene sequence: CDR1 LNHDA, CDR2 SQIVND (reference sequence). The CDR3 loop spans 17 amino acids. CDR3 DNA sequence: TGTGCCAGTAGTCGGATGACAGGGAGCGAAATGAACACTGAAGCTTTCTTT. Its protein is CASSRMTGSEMNTEAFF.

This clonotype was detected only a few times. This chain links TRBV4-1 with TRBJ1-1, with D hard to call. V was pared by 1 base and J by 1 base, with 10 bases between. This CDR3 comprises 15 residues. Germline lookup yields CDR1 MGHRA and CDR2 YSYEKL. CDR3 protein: CASSQVWLTNTEAFF. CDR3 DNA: TGCGCCAGCAGCCAAGTTTGGCTGACGAACACTGAAGCTTTCTTT.

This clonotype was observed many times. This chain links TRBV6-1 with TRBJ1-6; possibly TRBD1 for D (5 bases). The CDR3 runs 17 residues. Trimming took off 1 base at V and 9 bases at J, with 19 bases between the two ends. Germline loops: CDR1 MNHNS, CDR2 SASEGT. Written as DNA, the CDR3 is TGTGCCAGCAGTGAAGGTGGCAGAGGGGTTTTACGTTCACCCCTCCACTTT. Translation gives CASSEGGRGVLRSPLHF.

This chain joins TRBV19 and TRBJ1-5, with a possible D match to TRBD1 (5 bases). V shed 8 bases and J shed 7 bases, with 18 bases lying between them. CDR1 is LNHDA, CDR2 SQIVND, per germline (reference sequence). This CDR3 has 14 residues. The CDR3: CASGVQGPRQPQHF. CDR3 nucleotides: TGTGCCAGTGGGGTGCAGGGACCGAGGCAGCCCCAGCATTTT.

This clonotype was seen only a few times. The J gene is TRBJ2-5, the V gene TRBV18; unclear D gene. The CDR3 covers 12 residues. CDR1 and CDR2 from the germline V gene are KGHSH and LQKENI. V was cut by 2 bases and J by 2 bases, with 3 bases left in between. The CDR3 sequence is CASSPIQETQYF. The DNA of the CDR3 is TGTGCCAGCTCACCAATTCAAGAGACCCAGTACTTC.

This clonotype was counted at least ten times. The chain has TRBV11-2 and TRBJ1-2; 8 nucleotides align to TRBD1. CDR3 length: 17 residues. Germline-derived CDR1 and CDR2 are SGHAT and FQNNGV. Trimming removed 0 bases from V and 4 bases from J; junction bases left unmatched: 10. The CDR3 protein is CASSLDGFLGTGYGYTF. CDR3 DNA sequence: TGTGCCAGCAGCTTAGACGGATTCTTGGGGACAGGCTATGGCTACACCTTC.

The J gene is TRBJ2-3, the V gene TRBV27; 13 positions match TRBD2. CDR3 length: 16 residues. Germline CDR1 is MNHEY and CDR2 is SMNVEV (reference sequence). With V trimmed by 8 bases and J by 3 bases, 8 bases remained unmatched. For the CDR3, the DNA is TGTGCCAGCCGATGGACTAGCGGGAGATGGACAGATACGCAGTATTTT. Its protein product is CASRWTSGRWTDTQYF.

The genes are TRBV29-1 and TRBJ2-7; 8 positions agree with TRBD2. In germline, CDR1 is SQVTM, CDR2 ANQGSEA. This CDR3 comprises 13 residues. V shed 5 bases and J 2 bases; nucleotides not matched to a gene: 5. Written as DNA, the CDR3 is TGCAGCGTTAGCGGGGGAAGGACCTACGAGCAGTACTTC. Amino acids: CSVSGGRTYEQYF.

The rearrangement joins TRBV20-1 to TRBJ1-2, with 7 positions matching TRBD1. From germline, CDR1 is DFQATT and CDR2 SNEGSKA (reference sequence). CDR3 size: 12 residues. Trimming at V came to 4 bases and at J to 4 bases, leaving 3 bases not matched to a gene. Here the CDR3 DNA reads TGCAGTGCTAATTCAGGGGGCTATGGCTACACCTTC. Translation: CSANSGGYGYTF.

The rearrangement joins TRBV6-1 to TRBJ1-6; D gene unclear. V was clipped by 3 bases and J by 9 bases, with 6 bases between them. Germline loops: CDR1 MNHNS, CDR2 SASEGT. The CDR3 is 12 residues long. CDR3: CASSDLGSPLHF. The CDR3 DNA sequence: TGTGCCAGCAGTGACTTGGGTTCACCCCTCCACTTT.

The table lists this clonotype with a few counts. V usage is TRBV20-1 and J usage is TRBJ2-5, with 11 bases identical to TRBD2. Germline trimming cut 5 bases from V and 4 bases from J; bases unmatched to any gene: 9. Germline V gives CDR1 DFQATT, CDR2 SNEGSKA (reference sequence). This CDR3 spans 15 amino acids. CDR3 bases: TGCAGTGCTGTCCCTACTAGCGGGAGACGAGAGACCCAGTACTTC. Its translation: CSAVPTSGRRETQYF.

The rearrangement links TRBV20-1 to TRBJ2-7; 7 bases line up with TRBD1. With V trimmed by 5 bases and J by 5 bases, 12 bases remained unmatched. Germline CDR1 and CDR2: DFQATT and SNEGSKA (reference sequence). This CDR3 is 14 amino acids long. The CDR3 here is CSAAGTVLLHEQYF. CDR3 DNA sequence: TGCAGTGCTGCTGGGACAGTTCTTCTACACGAGCAGTACTTC.

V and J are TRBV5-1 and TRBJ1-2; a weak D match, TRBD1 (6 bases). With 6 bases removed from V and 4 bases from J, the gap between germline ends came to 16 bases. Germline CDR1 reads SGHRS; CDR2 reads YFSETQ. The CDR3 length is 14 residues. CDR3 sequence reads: CASNRAGDLYGYTF. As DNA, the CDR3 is TGCGCCAGCAATCGGGCAGGGGACCTCTATGGCTACACCTTC.

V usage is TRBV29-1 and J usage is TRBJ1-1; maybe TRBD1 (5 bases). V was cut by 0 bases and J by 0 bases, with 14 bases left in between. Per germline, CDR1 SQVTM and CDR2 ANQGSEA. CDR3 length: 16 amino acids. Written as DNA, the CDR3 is TGCAGCGTTGAAGAGGGGGAAGGATACATGAACACTGAAGCTTTCTTT. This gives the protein CSVEEGEGYMNTEAFF.

As DNA, the CDR3 is TGCAGCGTTATAAAGGGTGTTGGGGCCAACGTCCTGACTTTC. The encoded protein is CSVIKGVGANVLTF. The rearrangement links TRBV29-1 to TRBJ2-6; D remains unclear. CDR1 and CDR2 (germline): SQVTM, ANQGSEA. V was clipped by 5 bases and J by 3 bases, with 11 bases between them. This CDR3 spans 14 amino acids.

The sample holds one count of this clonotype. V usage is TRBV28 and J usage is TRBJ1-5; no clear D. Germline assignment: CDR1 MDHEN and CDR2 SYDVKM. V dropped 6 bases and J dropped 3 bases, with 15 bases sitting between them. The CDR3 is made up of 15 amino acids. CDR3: CASSPSGRPNQPQHF. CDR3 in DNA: TGTGCCAGCAGCCCCTCAGGAAGGCCCAATCAGCCCCAGCATTTT.

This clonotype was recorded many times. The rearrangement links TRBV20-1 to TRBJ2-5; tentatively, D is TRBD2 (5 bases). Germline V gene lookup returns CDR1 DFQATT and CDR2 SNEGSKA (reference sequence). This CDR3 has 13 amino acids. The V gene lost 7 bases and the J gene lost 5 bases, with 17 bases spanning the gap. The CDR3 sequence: CSGSSLRVETQYF. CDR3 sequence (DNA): TGCAGTGGGTCAAGCCTGCGGGTGGAGACCCAGTACTTC.